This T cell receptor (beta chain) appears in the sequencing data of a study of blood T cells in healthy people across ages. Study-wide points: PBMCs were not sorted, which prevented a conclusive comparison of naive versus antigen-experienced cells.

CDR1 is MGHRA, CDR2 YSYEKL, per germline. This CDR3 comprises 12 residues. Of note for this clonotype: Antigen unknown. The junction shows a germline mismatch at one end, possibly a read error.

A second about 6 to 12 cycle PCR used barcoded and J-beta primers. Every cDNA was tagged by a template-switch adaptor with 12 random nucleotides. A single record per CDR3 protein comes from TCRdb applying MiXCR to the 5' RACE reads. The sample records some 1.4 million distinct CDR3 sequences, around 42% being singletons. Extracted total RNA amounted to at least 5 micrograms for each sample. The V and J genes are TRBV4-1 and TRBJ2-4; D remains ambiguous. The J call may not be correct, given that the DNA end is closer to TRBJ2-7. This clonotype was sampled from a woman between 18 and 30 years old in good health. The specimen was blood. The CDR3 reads CASGHLNYEQYF. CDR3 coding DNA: TGCGCCAGCGGCCACCTGAACTACGAGCAGTACTTC.